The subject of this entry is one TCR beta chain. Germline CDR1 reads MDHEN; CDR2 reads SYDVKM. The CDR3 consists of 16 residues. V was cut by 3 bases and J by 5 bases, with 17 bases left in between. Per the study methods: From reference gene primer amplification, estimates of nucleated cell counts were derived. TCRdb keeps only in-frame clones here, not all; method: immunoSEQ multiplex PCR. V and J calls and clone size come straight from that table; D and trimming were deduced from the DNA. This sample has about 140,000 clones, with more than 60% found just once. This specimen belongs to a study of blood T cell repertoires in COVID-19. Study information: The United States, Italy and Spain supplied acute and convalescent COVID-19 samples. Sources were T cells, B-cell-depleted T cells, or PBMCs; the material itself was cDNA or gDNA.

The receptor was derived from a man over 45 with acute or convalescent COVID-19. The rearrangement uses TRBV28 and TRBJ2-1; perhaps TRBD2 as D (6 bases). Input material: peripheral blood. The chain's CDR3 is CASSFWFRAGNNEQFF. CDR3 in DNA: TGTGCCAGCAGTTTTTGGTTTCGGGCGGGAAACAATGAGCAGTTCTTC.